This is a list of T cell receptor beta chains from one sample in a study of technical replicates of blood from a few donors. Here immunoSEQ multiplex PCR was the method, and the copy in TCRdb shows in-frame clones only, minus some. The data show 78,000 or so clones, around 92% seen once. The specimen was T cells isolated from PBMCs. All receptors derive from a human donor in good health. Some clones in this sample may be carry-over from other donors' samples. Each CDR3 is given with its conserved first and last residue. A D gene is named only where the DNA matches it firmly. Only some rows state a clone size, as once, few, many or a class for expanded clones.

>.|TRBV6-5|.|TRBJ1-1
TGTGCCAGCAGAGTACAGGGAAGGGGCACTGAAGCTTTCTTT
CASRVQGRGTEAFF
>.|TRBV6-6|.|TRBJ1-1
TGTGCCAGCAGTTACGGAGGGGACGCTGAAGCTTTCTTT
CASSYGGDAEAFF
>.|TRBV6-6|few|TRBJ2-7
TGTGCCAGCAGTTATGATGGAGCCTACGAGCAGTACTTC
CASSYDGAYEQYF
>TRBD1|TRBV5-1|once|TRBJ1-1
TGCGCCAGCAGAAGGGGGCGGACTGAAGCTTTCTTT
CASRRGRTEAFF
>TRBD1|TRBV9|.|TRBJ2-1
TGTGCCAGCAGCGTATCTCGGGACAGGGAGCAGTTCTTC
CASSVSRDREQFF
>.|TRBV7-8|.|TRBJ1-5
TGTGCCAGCACCCTACCGGGGAGCAATCAGCCCCAGCATTTT
CASTLPGSNQPQHF
>.|TRBV4-1|.|TRBJ2-7
TGCGCCAGCAGCCACTTAGGGGCCCTCGAGCAGTACTTC
CASSHLGALEQYF
>.|TRBV19|.|TRBJ2-1
TGTGCCAGTAGTACCCACGACAGCAGCTCCTACAATGAGCAGTTCTTC
CASSTHDSSSYNEQFF
>.|TRBV6-1|.|TRBJ2-5
TGTGCCAGCAGTGGAGAGAATGTCAAGCAAGAGACCCAGTACTTC
CASSGENVKQETQYF
>TRBD2|TRBV5-4|once|TRBJ2-1
TGTGCCAGCAGCCCTCGGAGGGGAGCGGGAGGGCGCAATGAGCAGTTCTTC
CASSPRRGAGGRNEQFF
>.|TRBV9|few|TRBJ1-1
TGTGCCAGCAGCCTAGTCGGACAAACAAACACTGAAGCTTTCTTT
CASSLVGQTNTEAFF
>TRBD1|TRBV5-6|.|TRBJ1-4
TGTGCCAGCAGCTGGGGGACAGGGAGTGAAAAACTGTTTTTT
CASSWGTGSEKLFF
>TRBD1|TRBV7-8|.|TRBJ1-2
TGTGCCAGCAGCTCAACCGCGGGACAGGGGTACGGTGGCTACACCTTC
CASSSTAGQGYGGYTF
>.|TRBV5-6|.|TRBJ1-2
TGTGCCAGCAGCTTGGGTTACACTACCGTAACATCTAACTATGGCTACACCTTC
CASSLGYTTVTSNYGYTF
>TRBD2|TRBV11-2|once|TRBJ2-1
TGTGCCAGCAGCTTAGTAGTAGCGGGAGGGCGTAATGAGCAGTTCTTC
CASSLVVAGGRNEQFF
>.|TRBV11-2|.|TRBJ2-7
TGTGCCAGCAGCTTAGACTGGCTTTCCTACGAGCAGTACTTC
CASSLDWLSYEQYF
>.|TRBV10-3|.|TRBJ2-7
TGTGCCATCAGTGACCCTTTTACAGGGACCAAAGGAAGGGAAAACGAGCAGTACTTC
CAISDPFTGTKGRENEQYF
>.|TRBV19|.|TRBJ1-2
TGTGCCAGTAGCGCTACAGGGACCTATGGCTACACCTTC
CASSATGTYGYTF
>.|TRBV7-9|.|TRBJ2-3
TGTGCCAGCAGCTTAGGTGGCCTGGGCCCAGATACGCAGTATTTT
CASSLGGLGPDTQYF
>TRBD2|TRBV6-1|.|TRBJ2-1
TGTGCCAGCAGTGAGGGACTAGCGGGAGGGCGGCCCTACAATGAGCAGTTCTTC
CASSEGLAGGRPYNEQFF